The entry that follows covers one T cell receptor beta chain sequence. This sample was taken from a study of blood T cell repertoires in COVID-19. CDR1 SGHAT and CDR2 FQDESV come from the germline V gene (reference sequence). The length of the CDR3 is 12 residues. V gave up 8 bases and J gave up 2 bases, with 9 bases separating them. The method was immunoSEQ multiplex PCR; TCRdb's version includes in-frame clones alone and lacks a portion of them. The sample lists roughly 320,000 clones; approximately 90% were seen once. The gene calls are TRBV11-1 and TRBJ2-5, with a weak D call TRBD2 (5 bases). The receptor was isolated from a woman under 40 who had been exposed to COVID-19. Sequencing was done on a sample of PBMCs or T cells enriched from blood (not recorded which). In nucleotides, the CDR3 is TGTGCCAGCGGACTCGCACAAGAGACCCAGTACTTC. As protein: CASGLAQETQYF.